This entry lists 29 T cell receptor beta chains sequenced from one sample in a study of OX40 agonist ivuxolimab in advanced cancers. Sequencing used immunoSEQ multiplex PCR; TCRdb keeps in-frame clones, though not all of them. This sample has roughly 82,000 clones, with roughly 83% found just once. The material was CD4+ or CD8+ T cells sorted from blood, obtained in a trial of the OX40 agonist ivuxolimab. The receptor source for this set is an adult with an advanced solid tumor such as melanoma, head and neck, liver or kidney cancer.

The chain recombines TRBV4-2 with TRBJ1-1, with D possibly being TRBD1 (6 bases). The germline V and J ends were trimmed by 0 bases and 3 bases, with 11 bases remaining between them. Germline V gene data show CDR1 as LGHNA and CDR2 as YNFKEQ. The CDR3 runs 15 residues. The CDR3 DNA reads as TGTGCCAGCAGCCAAGATTGGGGGGCAGACACTGAAGCTTTCTTT. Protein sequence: CASSQDWGADTEAFF.

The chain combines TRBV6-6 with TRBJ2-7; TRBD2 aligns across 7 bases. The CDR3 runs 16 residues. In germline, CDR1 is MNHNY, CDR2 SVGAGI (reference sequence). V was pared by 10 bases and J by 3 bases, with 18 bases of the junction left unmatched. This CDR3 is CATQTSLGGNIYEQYF. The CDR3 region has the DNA TGTGCCACCCAAACAAGTCTCGGGGGGAATATCTACGAGCAGTACTTC.

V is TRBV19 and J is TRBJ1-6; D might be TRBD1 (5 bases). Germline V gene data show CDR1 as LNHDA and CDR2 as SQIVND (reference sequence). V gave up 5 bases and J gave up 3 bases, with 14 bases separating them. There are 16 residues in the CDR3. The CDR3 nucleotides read TGTGCCAGTAGTCGCTGGGGGTGGTACTATAATTCACCCCTCCACTTT. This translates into CASSRWGWYYNSPLHF.

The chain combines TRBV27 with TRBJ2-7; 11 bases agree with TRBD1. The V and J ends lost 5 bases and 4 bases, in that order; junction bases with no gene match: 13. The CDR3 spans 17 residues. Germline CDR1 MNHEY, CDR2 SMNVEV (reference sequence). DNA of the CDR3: TGTGCCAGCAGTACCCCCCCCGGGACAGGGGGTCTGTACGAGCAGTACTTC. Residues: CASSTPPGTGGLYEQYF.

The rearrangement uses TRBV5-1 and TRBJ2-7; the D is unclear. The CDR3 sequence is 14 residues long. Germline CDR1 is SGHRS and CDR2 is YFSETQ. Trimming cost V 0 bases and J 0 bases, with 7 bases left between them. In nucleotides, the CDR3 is TGCGCCAGCAGCTTGGCTCCGGCCTCCTACGAGCAGTACTTC. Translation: CASSLAPASYEQYF.

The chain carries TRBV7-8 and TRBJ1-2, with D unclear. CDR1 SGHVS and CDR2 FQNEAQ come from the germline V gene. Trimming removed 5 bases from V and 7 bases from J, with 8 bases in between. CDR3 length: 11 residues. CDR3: CASSQGGGYTF. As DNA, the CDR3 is TGTGCCAGCAGCCAAGGTGGTGGCTACACCTTC.

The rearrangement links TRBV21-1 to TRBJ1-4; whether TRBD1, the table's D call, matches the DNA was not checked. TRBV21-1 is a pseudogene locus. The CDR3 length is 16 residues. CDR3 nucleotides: TGTGCCAGCAGCCGTACCAAAGGGGCATCAAATGAAAAACTGTTTTTT. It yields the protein CASSRTKGASNEKLFF.

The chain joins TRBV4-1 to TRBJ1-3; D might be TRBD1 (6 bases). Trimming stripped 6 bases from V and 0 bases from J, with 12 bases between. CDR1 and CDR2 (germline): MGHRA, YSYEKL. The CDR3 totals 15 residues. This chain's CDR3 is CASRQGHSSGNTIYF. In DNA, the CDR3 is TGCGCCAGCAGACAGGGACACAGCTCTGGAAACACCATATATTTT.

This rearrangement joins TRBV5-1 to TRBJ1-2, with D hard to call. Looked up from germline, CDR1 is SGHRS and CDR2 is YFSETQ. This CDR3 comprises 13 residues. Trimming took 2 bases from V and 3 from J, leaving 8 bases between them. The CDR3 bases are TGCGCCAGCAGCTTAGGGCCTGACTATGGCTACACCTTC. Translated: CASSLGPDYGYTF.

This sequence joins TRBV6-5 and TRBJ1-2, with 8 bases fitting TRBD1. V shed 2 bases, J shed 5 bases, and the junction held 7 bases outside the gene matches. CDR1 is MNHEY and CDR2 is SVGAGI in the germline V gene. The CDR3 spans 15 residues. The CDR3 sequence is CASSYEPGQAYGYTF. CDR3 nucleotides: TGTGCCAGCAGTTACGAGCCGGGACAGGCGTATGGCTACACCTTC.

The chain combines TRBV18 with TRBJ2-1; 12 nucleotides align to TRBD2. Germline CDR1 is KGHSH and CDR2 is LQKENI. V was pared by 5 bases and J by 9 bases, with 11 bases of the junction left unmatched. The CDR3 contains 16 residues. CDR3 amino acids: CASSIALGLAGGEQFF. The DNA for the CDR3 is TGTGCCAGCTCAATTGCCTTGGGACTAGCGGGTGGTGAGCAGTTCTTC.

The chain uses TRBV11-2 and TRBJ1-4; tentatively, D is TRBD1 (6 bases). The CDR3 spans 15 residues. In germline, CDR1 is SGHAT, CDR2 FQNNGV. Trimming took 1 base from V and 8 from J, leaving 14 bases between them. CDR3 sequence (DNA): TGTGCCAGCAGCTTAGTAGCCCCAGGGGAGGAAAAACTGTTTTTT. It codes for CASSLVAPGEEKLFF.

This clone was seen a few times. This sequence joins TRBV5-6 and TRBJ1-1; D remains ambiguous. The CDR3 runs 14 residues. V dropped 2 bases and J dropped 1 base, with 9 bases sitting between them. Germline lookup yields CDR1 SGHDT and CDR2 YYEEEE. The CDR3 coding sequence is TGTGCCAGCAGCTTCGGGGATACGAACACTGAAGCTTTCTTT. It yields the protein CASSFGDTNTEAFF.

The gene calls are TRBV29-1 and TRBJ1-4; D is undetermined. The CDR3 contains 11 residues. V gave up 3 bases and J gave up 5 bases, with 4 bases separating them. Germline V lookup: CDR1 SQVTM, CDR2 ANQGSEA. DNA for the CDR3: TGCAGCGTTGACGACAATGAAAAACTGTTTTTT. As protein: CSVDDNEKLFF. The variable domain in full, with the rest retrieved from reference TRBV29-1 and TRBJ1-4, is SAVISQKPSRDICQRGTSLTIQCQVDSQVTMMFWYRQQPGQSLTLIATANQGSEATYESGFVIDKFPISRPNLTFSTLTVSNMSPEDSSIYLCSVDDNEKLFFGSGTQLSVL.

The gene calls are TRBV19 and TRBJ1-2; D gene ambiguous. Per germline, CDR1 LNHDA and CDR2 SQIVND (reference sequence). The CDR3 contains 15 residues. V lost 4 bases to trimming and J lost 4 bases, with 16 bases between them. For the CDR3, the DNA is TGTGCCAGTAGTAGGTCGGGCCCTATCTCCTATGGCTACACCTTC. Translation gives CASSRSGPISYGYTF.

The CDR3 coding sequence is TGTGCCAGCAGTTACGTAGGGCGGGACAGTTATGGCTACACCTTC. Translation: CASSYVGRDSYGYTF. The genes are TRBV6-5 and TRBJ1-2; 7 positions agree with TRBD1. The junction had 8 bases not matched to a gene; V was cut back by 2 bases and J by 5 bases. The CDR3 is 15 amino acids. Germline-derived CDR1 and CDR2 are MNHEY and SVGAGI.

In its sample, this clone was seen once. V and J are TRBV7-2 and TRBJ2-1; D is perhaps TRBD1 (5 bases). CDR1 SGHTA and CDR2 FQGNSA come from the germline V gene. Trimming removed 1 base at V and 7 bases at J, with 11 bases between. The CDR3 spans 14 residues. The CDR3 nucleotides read TGTGCCAGCAGCTTAGAGGCAGGGCGGAATGAGCAGTTCTTC. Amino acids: CASSLEAGRNEQFF.

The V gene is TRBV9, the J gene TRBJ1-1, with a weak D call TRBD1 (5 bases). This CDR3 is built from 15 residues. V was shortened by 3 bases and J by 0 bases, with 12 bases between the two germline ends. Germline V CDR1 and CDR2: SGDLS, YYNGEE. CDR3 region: CASSAGGALNTEAFF. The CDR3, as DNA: TGTGCCAGCAGCGCGGGAGGGGCCCTGAACACTGAAGCTTTCTTT.

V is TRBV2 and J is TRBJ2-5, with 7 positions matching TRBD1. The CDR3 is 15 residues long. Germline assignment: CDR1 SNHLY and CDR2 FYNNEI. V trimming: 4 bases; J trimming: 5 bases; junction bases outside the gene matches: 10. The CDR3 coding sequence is TGTGCCAGCAGTGTAGGAAGTGCCAGGGGGGAGACCCAGTACTTC. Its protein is CASSVGSARGETQYF.

CDR3 protein: CASSHSGATNEKLFF. The DNA for the CDR3 is TGTGCCAGCAGCCACTCCGGGGCGACTAATGAAAAACTGTTTTTT. J is TRBJ1-4 and V is TRBV27; D may be TRBD1 (5 bases). In germline, CDR1 is MNHEY, CDR2 SMNVEV (reference sequence). Trimming removed 6 bases at V and 2 bases at J, with 13 bases between. This CDR3 is built from 15 residues.

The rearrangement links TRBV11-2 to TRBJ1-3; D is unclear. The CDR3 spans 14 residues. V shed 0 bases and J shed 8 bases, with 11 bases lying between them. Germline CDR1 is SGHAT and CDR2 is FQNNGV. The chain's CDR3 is CASSLDRAGHTIYF. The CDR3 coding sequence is TGTGCCAGCAGCTTAGATCGGGCAGGCCACACCATATATTTT.

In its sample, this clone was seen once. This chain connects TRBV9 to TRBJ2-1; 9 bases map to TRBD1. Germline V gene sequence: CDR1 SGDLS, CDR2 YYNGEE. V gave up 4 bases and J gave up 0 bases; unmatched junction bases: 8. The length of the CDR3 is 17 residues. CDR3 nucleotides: TGTGCCAGCAGCCCCGCCGGGACAGGGAGCTCCTACAATGAGCAGTTCTTC. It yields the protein CASSPAGTGSSYNEQFF.

The DNA for the CDR3 is TGTGCCAGCAGTGGGGGGACAGCAAATTCACCCCTCCACTTT. Encoded protein: CASSGGTANSPLHF. V and J are TRBV7-3 and TRBJ1-6; 7 positions agree with TRBD1. This CDR3 has 14 amino acids. The germline gives CDR1 SGHTA, CDR2 FQGTGA. The V gene end was trimmed by 6 bases and the J gene end by 7 bases; junction bases not matched to a gene: 6.

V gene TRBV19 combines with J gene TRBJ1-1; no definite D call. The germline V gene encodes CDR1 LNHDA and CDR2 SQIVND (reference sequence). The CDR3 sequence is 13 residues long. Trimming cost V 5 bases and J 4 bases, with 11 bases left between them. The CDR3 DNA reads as TGTGCCAGTAGTTTGTACCTATCCACTGAAGCTTTCTTT. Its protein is CASSLYLSTEAFF.

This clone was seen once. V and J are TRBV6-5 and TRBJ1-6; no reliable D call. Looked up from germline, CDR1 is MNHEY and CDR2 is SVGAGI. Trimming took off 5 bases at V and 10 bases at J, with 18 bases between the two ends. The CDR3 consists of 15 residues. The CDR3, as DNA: TGTGCCAGCAGTAAAGGACTAGACGGAGGGTCACCCCTCCACTTT. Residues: CASSKGLDGGSPLHF.

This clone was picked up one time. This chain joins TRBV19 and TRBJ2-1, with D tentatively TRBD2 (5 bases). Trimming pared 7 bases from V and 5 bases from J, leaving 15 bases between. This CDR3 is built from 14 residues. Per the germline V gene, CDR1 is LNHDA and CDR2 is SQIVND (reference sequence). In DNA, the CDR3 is TGTGCCAGTAACCACCCGAGCGGTAACAATGAGCAGTTCTTC. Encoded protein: CASNHPSGNNEQFF.

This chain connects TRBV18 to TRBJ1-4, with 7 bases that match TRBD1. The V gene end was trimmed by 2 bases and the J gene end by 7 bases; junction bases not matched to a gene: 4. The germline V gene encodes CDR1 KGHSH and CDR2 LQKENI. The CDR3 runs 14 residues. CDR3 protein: CASSPSQGGEKLFF. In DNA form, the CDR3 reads TGTGCCAGCTCACCATCGCAGGGGGGTGAAAAACTGTTTTTT.

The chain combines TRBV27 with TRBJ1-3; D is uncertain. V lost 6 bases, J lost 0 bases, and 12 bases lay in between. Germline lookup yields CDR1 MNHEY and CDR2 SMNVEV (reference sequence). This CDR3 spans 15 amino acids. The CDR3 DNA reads TGTGCCAGCAGCCTAGACGGATACTCTGGAAACACCATATATTTT. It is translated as CASSLDGYSGNTIYF.

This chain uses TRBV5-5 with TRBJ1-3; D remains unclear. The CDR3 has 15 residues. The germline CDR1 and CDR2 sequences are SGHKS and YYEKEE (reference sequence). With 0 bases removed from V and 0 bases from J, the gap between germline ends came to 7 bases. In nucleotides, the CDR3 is TGTGCCAGCAGCTTGGTCGGCCGCTCTGGAAACACCATATATTTT. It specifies CASSLVGRSGNTIYF.